This TCR beta chain was sequenced in a study of T cell responses to AZD1222 COVID-19 vaccine. Germline CDR1 reads LGHDT; CDR2 reads YNNKEL (reference sequence). This CDR3 is built from 11 residues. Trimming pared 4 bases from V and 2 bases from J, leaving 2 bases between. This clone was recorded only once. Repertoires were generated with immunoSEQ multiplex PCR, while TCRdb's copy carries only in-frame clones and drops some. This sample yields approximately 130,000 clones, of which approximately 88% are seen a single time; 5% to 7% belongs to the top ten. The material sequenced was peripheral blood, taken 28 days after the second AZD1222 dose. This chain uses TRBV3-1 (or the pseudogene TRBV3-2) with TRBJ1-1; D gene ambiguous. This clonotype was sampled from an adult who received the AZD1222 COVID-19 vaccine. CDR3 amino acids: CASSRNTEAFF. As DNA, the CDR3 is TGTGCCAGCAGCCGCAACACTGAAGCTTTCTTT.